The 30 T cell receptor beta chains presented below share a single source sample, sequenced in a study of T cell changes during pregnancy in multiple sclerosis. Here immunoSEQ multiplex PCR was the method, and the copy in TCRdb shows in-frame clones only, minus some. The profile shows some 80,000 clones, 80% to 90% of them singletons. Source: peripheral blood, taken in the first trimester of pregnancy. These receptors originate from a female donor in good health, enrolled as a control in a pregnancy study.

The chain couples TRBV7-6 to TRBJ2-7, with D maybe TRBD1 (6 bases). There are 14 residues in the CDR3. Trimming removed 1 base at V and 2 bases at J, with 9 bases between. The germline CDR1 and CDR2 sequences are SGHVS and FNYEAQ. The CDR3, as DNA: TGTGCCAGCAGCTTAGGGGGGCTTGCCTACGAGCAGTACTTC. It translates to CASSLGGLAYEQYF.

J is TRBJ1-1 and V is TRBV6-5; no clear D gene. Trimming shortened V by 6 bases and J by 7 bases, and 18 bases separated the two germline ends. Germline values: CDR1 MNHEY, CDR2 SVGAGI. This CDR3 contains 14 residues. CDR3 bases: TGTGCCAGCAGCCCTCACATATGGCCCCTTGAAGCTTTCTTT. Protein product: CASSPHIWPLEAFF.

This clone came up many times. The genes are TRBV15 and TRBJ2-1; 10 positions agree with TRBD2. J gave up 7 bases and V 0 bases, and 3 bases lay outside the gene matches. The CDR3 contains 15 residues. Germline assignment: CDR1 LNHNV and CDR2 YYDKDF (reference sequence). The chain's CDR3 is CATSRDSSGSNEQFF. Written as DNA, the CDR3 is TGTGCCACCAGCAGAGATTCTAGCGGGAGTAATGAGCAGTTCTTC.

This clone was seen a single time. The chain carries TRBV19 and TRBJ2-3, with a tentative D call TRBD1 (6 bases). Trimming removed 3 bases at V and 4 bases at J, with 14 bases between. This CDR3 spans 15 amino acids. Germline V lookup: CDR1 LNHDA, CDR2 SQIVND (reference sequence). The CDR3 protein is CASSISLEGADTQYF. The CDR3 DNA reads TGTGCCAGTAGTATCTCGCTCGAGGGGGCAGATACGCAGTATTTT.

The chain uses TRBV5-5 and TRBJ2-1, with 9 bases that match TRBD1. Germline V gene lookup returns CDR1 SGHKS and CDR2 YYEKEE (reference sequence). Losses at the gene ends were 1 base for V and 4 bases for J; bases not matched to a gene: 9. There are 17 residues in the CDR3. DNA for the CDR3: TGTGCCAGCAGCTTGTTTTCCCGGACAGGGGCATACAATGAGCAGTTCTTC. This gives the protein CASSLFSRTGAYNEQFF.

This clone was detected only a few times. V usage is TRBV4-3 and J usage is TRBJ1-2; 7 nucleotides align to TRBD1. This CDR3 comprises 15 residues. The germline gives CDR1 LGHNA, CDR2 YSLEER. The trim removed 0 bases at V and 7 bases at J, leaving 8 bases unmatched. The CDR3, as DNA: TGCGCCAGCAGCCAAGATCGGAGGGGGCGCGGTGGCTACACCTTC. Protein sequence: CASSQDRRGRGGYTF.

The J gene is TRBJ2-3, the V gene TRBV7-8; 7 nucleotides line up with TRBD2. CDR1 SGHVS and CDR2 FQNEAQ come from the germline V gene. The CDR3 is 18 residues long. The V gene end was trimmed by 5 bases and the J gene end by 4 bases; junction bases not matched to a gene: 18. CDR3 in amino acids: CASSMRVRVQGGADTQYF. The DNA for the CDR3 is TGTGCCAGCAGCATGAGGGTGAGGGTCCAGGGAGGGGCAGATACGCAGTATTTT.

This clone was recorded a few times. V and J are TRBV5-1 and TRBJ1-5; possibly TRBD1 for D (6 bases). V was cut by 1 base and J by 4 bases, with 12 bases left in between. CDR3 length equals 15 residues. Looked up from germline, CDR1 is SGHRS and CDR2 is YFSETQ. CDR3 nucleotide sequence: TGCGCCAGCAGCTTGATGGACAGTCAGAATCAGCCCCAGCATTTT. Its translation is CASSLMDSQNQPQHF. Supplemented by reference TRBV5-1 and TRBJ1-5, the full variable domain reads KAGVTQTPRYLIKTRGQQVTLSCSPISGHRSVSWYQQTPGQGLQFLFEYFSETQRNKGNFPGRFSGRQFSNSRSEMNVSTLELGDSALYLCASSLMDSQNQPQHFGDGTRLSIL.

DNA for the CDR3: TGTGCCAGCAGTTTCGCGTCGTATAGCAATCAGCCCCAGCATTTT. It is translated as CASSFASYSNQPQHF. This chain connects TRBV27 to TRBJ1-5; D is ambiguous. This CDR3 region has 15 residues. Trimming removed 3 bases from V and 0 bases from J, with 9 bases in between. The germline V gene has CDR1 MNHEY and CDR2 SMNVEV (reference sequence).

The chain employs TRBV27 and TRBJ2-7, with 9 bases that match TRBD1. Per the germline V gene, CDR1 is MNHEY and CDR2 is SMNVEV (reference sequence). With 4 bases clipped from V and 2 bases from J, the junction kept 12 bases outside the gene matches. This CDR3 comprises 17 residues. CDR3 nucleotides: TGTGCCAGCAGTTCACGCCTCGGGGGACAGGGAGCCTACGAGCAGTACTTC. Translating gives CASSSRLGGQGAYEQYF.

This sequence joins TRBV18 and TRBJ2-1; a weak D match, TRBD1 (6 bases). The V gene's germline CDR1 is KGHSH and CDR2 LQKENI. This CDR3 has 17 residues. Deletions cut 6 bases from V and 3 bases from J, with 21 bases between. DNA of the CDR3: TGTGCCAGCTCTCTCGCGGACAGAACACCAGACTACAATGAGCAGTTCTTC. It is translated as CASSLADRTPDYNEQFF.

About this clone itself: This same CDR3 is encoded by further DNA sequences in the sample. The chain has TRBV6-5 and TRBJ2-1; 11 nucleotides match TRBD2. The ends lost 10 bases at V and 3 bases at J; junction bases unmatched: 2. The CDR3 runs 13 residues. Germline V gives CDR1 MNHEY, CDR2 SVGAGI. The CDR3 region is CATGTSGYNEQFF. The CDR3 coding sequence is TGTGCCACCGGGACTAGCGGCTACAATGAGCAGTTCTTC.

The chain is built from TRBV7-9 and TRBJ2-2, with TRBD2 identical over 8 bases. The CDR3 loop spans 19 amino acids. Germline V CDR1 and CDR2: SEHNR, FQNEAQ (reference sequence). V shed 5 bases, J shed 0 bases, and the junction held 14 bases outside the gene matches. CDR3 region: CASSDYQLAETSNTGELFF. The CDR3 region has the DNA TGTGCCAGCAGCGACTATCAACTAGCGGAGACATCGAACACCGGGGAGCTGTTTTTT.

The rearrangement uses TRBV6-4 and TRBJ1-2; 8 nucleotides line up with TRBD1. CDR1 is MRHNA, CDR2 SNTAGT, per germline. The V and J ends lost 3 bases and 8 bases, in that order; junction bases with no gene match: 8. The CDR3 consists of 14 residues. CDR3 region: CASSEQGEVAGYTF. The CDR3 region has the DNA TGTGCCAGCAGTGAACAGGGGGAAGTCGCAGGCTACACCTTC.

This clone occurred once. The rearrangement uses TRBV6-5 and TRBJ2-7, with TRBD1 matching 9 bases. Trimming cost V 4 bases and J 5 bases; bases outside gene matches: 12. The CDR3 totals 16 residues. Germline V gene data show CDR1 as MNHEY and CDR2 as SVGAGI. The CDR3 protein is CASSSVGGQGINEQYF. Here the CDR3 DNA reads TGTGCCAGCAGTTCCGTGGGGGGACAGGGTATCAACGAGCAGTACTTC.

J is TRBJ2-7 and V is TRBV4-3; a possible D gene is TRBD1 (6 bases). Germline CDR1 and CDR2: LGHNA and YSLEER. V lost 0 bases and J 4 bases, leaving 19 bases between the germline ends. The CDR3 spans 17 residues. This chain's CDR3 is CASSQDLYASQGYEQYF. The CDR3 DNA follows: TGCGCCAGCAGCCAAGATCTCTATGCATCACAGGGATACGAGCAGTACTTC.

The chain has TRBV28 and TRBJ2-1; D is possibly TRBD2 (5 bases). The CDR3 has 12 residues. In germline, CDR1 is MDHEN, CDR2 SYDVKM. The V end was cut by 6 bases, the J end by 8 bases, with 11 bases between. CDR3 sequence: CASSPPRDEQFF. CDR3 nucleotides: TGTGCCAGCAGCCCTCCGAGGGATGAGCAGTTCTTC.

The J gene is TRBJ2-3, the V gene TRBV27; D remains ambiguous. The germline V and J ends were trimmed by 0 bases and 0 bases, with 4 bases remaining between them. CDR1 MNHEY and CDR2 SMNVEV come from the germline V gene (reference sequence). The CDR3 is made up of 14 amino acids. This chain's CDR3 is CASSLSASTDTQYF. The CDR3 nucleotides read TGTGCCAGCAGTTTATCGGCTAGCACAGATACGCAGTATTTT.

This chain connects TRBV10-2 to TRBJ2-3; 9 nucleotides line up with TRBD1. The CDR3 spans 16 residues. CDR1 and CDR2 (germline): WSHSY, SAAADI. With 8 bases clipped from V and 5 bases from J, the junction kept 14 bases outside the gene matches. The CDR3 DNA is TGCGCCAGCGGATCCCCCGACAGGGGGAACAGAGATACGCAGTATTTT. It translates to CASGSPDRGNRDTQYF.

The rearrangement uses TRBV5-1 and TRBJ1-2; the D gene is possibly TRBD1 (6 bases). Trimming cost V 4 bases and J 4 bases, with 17 bases left between them. CDR1 SGHRS and CDR2 YFSETQ come from the germline V gene. This CDR3 has 15 residues. The CDR3 bases are TGCGCCAGCAGCCCGGTCGAACAGGGTAGCTATGGCTACACCTTC. As protein: CASSPVEQGSYGYTF.

CDR3 amino acids: CATSRDRTPQPQHF. The CDR3 DNA reads TGTGCCACCAGCAGGGACCGGACACCACAGCCCCAGCATTTT. The V call is TRBV15, the J call TRBJ1-5, with D tentatively TRBD1 (5 bases). Germline V gives CDR1 LNHNV, CDR2 YYDKDF (reference sequence). The CDR3 contains 14 residues. Trimming shortened V by 3 bases and J by 7 bases, and 13 bases separated the two germline ends.

This chain joins TRBV27 and TRBJ2-7; TRBD1 matches 9 bases. The V gene end was trimmed by 2 bases and the J gene end by 1 base; junction bases not matched to a gene: 12. The germline gives CDR1 MNHEY, CDR2 SMNVEV (reference sequence). The CDR3 is made up of 18 amino acids. The CDR3, as DNA: TGTGCCAGCAGTTTAAAGCACCCGGGACAGGGAGGGTCCTACGAGCAGTACTTC. As protein: CASSLKHPGQGGSYEQYF.

This clone has only one observation. This chain uses TRBV10-3 with TRBJ2-2, with D tentatively TRBD1 (5 bases). The CDR3 totals 14 residues. The germline V gene has CDR1 ENHRY and CDR2 SYGVKD. The V end was cut by 7 bases, the J end by 3 bases, with 12 bases between. CDR3 DNA sequence: TGTGCCATCAAACAGGCCGGTGACACCGGGGAGCTGTTTTTT. Its protein is CAIKQAGDTGELFF.

V usage is TRBV7-8 and J usage is TRBJ1-6; 8 bases are shared with TRBD1. In germline, CDR1 is SGHVS, CDR2 FQNEAQ. Germline trimming cut 2 bases from V and 3 bases from J; bases unmatched to any gene: 0. The length of the CDR3 is 15 residues. The CDR3 reads CASSLTGGYNSPLHF. The CDR3, as DNA: TGTGCCAGCAGCTTAACAGGGGGCTATAATTCACCCCTCCACTTT.

V gene TRBV28 combines with J gene TRBJ2-3, with TRBD2 matching over 7 bases. J was trimmed by 3 bases and V by 5 bases; bases with no gene match: 14. The CDR3 is 17 residues long. Germline V gene lookup returns CDR1 MDHEN and CDR2 SYDVKM. For the CDR3, the DNA is TGTGCCAGCAGTGCTCCCTGGACTAGGAAGTTAACAGATACGCAGTATTTT. It codes for CASSAPWTRKLTDTQYF. Using reference TRBV28 and TRBJ2-3 for the parts outside the CDR3, the full variable domain is DVKVTQSSRYLVKRTGEKVFLECVQDMDHENMFWYRQDPGLGLRLIYFSYDVKMKEKGDIPEGYSVSREKKERFSLILESASTNQTSMYLCASSAPWTRKLTDTQYFGPGTRLTVL.

The chain uses TRBV28 and TRBJ2-4; TRBD1 matches 8 bases. Germline loops: CDR1 MDHEN, CDR2 SYDVKM. This CDR3 has 14 residues. V shed 5 bases, J shed 3 bases, and the junction held 3 bases outside the gene matches. The DNA for the CDR3 is TGTGCCAGCAGTCCGACAGGGGTCAAAAACATTCAGTACTTC. It specifies CASSPTGVKNIQYF. Filled out from reference TRBV28 and TRBJ2-4, the complete variable domain reads DVKVTQSSRYLVKRTGEKVFLECVQDMDHENMFWYRQDPGLGLRLIYFSYDVKMKEKGDIPEGYSVSREKKERFSLILESASTNQTSMYLCASSPTGVKNIQYFGAGTRLSVL.

In DNA, the CDR3 is TGTGCCAGCAGCCGAACAGGGAATATCGGCAATCAGCCCCAGCATTTT. It translates to CASSRTGNIGNQPQHF. V is TRBV14 and J is TRBJ1-5, with D tentatively TRBD1 (6 bases). CDR1 SGHDN and CDR2 FVKESK come from the germline V gene. V dropped 4 bases and J dropped 2 bases, with 15 bases sitting between them. The CDR3 consists of 16 residues. Drawing the rest from reference TRBV14 and TRBJ1-5, the complete variable domain is EAGVTQFPSHSVIEKGQTVTLRCDPISGHDNLYWYRRVMGKEIKFLLHFVKESKQDESGMPNNRFLAERTGGTYSTLKVQPAELEDSGVYFCASSRTGNIGNQPQHFGDGTRLSIL.

The chain employs TRBV7-2 and TRBJ1-2; maybe TRBD1 (5 bases). Trimming removed 5 bases at V and 6 bases at J, with 22 bases between. Germline assignment: CDR1 SGHTA and CDR2 FQGNSA. The CDR3 contains 16 residues. Here the CDR3 reads CASSPRRGGGDHGYTF. CDR3 DNA sequence: TGTGCCAGCAGCCCCCGTCGGGGCGGGGGGGATCATGGCTACACCTTC.

V usage is TRBV2 and J usage is TRBJ1-6; D not certain. CDR1 is SNHLY, CDR2 FYNNEI, per germline. There are 14 residues in the CDR3. Trimming took 4 bases from V and 10 from J, leaving 14 bases between them. The CDR3 nucleotides read TGTGCCAGCAGTGTGTCGACCCAGAGGTCACCCCTCCACTTT. It is translated as CASSVSTQRSPLHF. Variable domain in full (rest from reference TRBV2 and TRBJ1-6): EPEVTQTPSHQVTQMGQEVILRCVPISNHLYFYWYRQILGQKVEFLVSFYNNEISEKSEIFDDQFSVERPDGSNFTLKIRSTKLEDSAMYFCASSVSTQRSPLHFGNGTRLTVT.

This clone was seen only a few times. The V and J genes are TRBV18 and TRBJ1-1; D is possibly TRBD1 (5 bases). This CDR3 is built from 14 residues. The germline V gene encodes CDR1 KGHSH and CDR2 LQKENI. Trimming shortened V by 0 bases and J by 3 bases, and 8 bases separated the two germline ends. Written as DNA, the CDR3 is TGTGCCAGCTCACCACCGGGGCAGTACACTGAAGCTTTCTTT. This encodes CASSPPGQYTEAFF.